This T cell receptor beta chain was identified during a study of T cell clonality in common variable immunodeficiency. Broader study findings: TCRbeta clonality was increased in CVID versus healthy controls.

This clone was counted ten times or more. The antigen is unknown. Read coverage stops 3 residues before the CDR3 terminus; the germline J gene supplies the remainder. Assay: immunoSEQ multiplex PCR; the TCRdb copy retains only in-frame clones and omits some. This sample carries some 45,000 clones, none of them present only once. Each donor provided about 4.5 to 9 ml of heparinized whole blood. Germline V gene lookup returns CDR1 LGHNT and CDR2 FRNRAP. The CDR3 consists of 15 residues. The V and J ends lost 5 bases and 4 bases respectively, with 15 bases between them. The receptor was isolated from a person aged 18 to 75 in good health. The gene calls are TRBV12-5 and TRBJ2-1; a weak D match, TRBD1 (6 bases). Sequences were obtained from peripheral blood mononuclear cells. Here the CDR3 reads CASGRTGTLYNEQFF. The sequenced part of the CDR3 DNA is TGTGCTAGTGGTCGAACGGGGACACTATACAATGAG.